This T cell receptor (beta chain) was found in a study of Graves' ophthalmopathy and Graves' hyperthyroidism. Whole-study context: At initial diagnosis, peripheral blood was obtained, and this preceded any treatment.

V lost 1 base, J lost 6 bases, and 8 bases stayed unmatched. Germline V gives CDR1 SQVTM, CDR2 ANQGSEA. The CDR3 loop spans 15 amino acids. RNA transcripts served as template for amplifying TCR beta CDR3 sequences. First-round RT-PCR with HTBI primers preceded a second-round multiplex PCR. TCRdb reprocessed the multiplex PCR reads via MiXCR and lists one record per CDR3 protein. The data show 40,000 or so distinct CDR3 sequences, roughly 50% seen once. Among the hyperthyroidism patients, all were newly diagnosed, aged 18 to 65, with under 2 months' duration. Orbital computed tomography, together with clinical symptoms, serum thyroxine, TRAb and thyroid ultrasound, was used for diagnosis.

Sequences were obtained from peripheral blood. The receptor was isolated from an adult woman with stable Graves' hyperthyroidism. The chain combines TRBV29-1 with TRBJ2-3; 9 positions agree with TRBD2. In nucleotides, the CDR3 is TGCAGCGTTGAAGGTTGGCTAGCGGGACTGGATACGCAGTATTTT. Encoded protein: CSVEGWLAGLDTQYF.